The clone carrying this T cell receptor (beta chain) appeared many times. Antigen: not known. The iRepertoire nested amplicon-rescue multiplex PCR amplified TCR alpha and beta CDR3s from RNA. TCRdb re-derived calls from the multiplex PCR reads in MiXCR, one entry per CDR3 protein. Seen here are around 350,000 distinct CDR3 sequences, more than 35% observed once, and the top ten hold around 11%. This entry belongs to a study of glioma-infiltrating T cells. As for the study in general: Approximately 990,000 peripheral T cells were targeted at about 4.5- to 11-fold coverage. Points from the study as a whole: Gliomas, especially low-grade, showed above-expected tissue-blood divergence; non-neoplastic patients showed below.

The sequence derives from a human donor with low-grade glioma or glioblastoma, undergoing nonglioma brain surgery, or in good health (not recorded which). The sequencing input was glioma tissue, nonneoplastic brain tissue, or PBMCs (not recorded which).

The CDR3 DNA reads as TGCAGTGCTAGCATAGCGGGAGTCACCTACGAGCAGTACTTC. Translated: CSASIAGVTYEQYF. The chain has TRBV20-1 and TRBJ2-7; 9 bases are a match to TRBD2. The CDR3 loop spans 14 amino acids. Germline V lookup: CDR1 DFQATT, CDR2 SNEGSKA (reference sequence). V lost 3 bases and J lost 2; bases outside the gene matches: 5.